This TCR beta chain was identified in a study of cytomegalovirus exposure and HLA in healthy donors. As concerns this clone: The antigen remains unidentified.

In nominal health when sampled, donors likely had unrecorded immune exposures nonetheless. It was with 60 Vbeta and 13 Jbeta primers that the PCR ran. Clones were sequenced by immunoSEQ multiplex PCR, and TCRdb holds only the in-frame ones, with some missing. The data contain some 150,000 clones, 80% of them singletons. Study observations and caveats: Because they were indistinguishable, some V segments, including TRBV6-2 and TRBV6-3, were excluded.

The V gene's germline CDR1 is MDHEN and CDR2 SYDVKM. The CDR3 is 14 amino acids. Trimming took 3 bases from V and 9 from J, leaving 15 bases between them. The TCR originated in a man aged 25 to 45 in good health and CMV-seronegative. The chain couples TRBV28 to TRBJ1-5, with D possibly TRBD1 on 6 matching bases. The specimen sequenced was PBMCs. The CDR3 bases are TGTGCCAGCAGTTTTCTAGGGGGGGCTAGGCCCCAGCATTTT. Amino acids: CASSFLGGARPQHF. Drawing the rest from reference TRBV28 and TRBJ1-5, the complete variable domain is DVKVTQSSRYLVKRTGEKVFLECVQDMDHENMFWYRQDPGLGLRLIYFSYDVKMKEKGDIPEGYSVSREKKERFSLILESASTNQTSMYLCASSFLGGARPQHFGDGTRLSIL.